Sequencing of this T cell receptor beta chain was carried out in a study of response to subunit inactivated influenza vaccine. Findings and limits, study-wide: After each seasonal influenza vaccination, few new T cells are recruited, the authors suggested.

Each CDR3 protein is one row after TCRdb ran MiXCR on the RT-PCR reads. The sample contains more than 150,000 distinct CDR3 sequences, about 9% of which appear only once. On this clonotype: Its antigen is unknown.

Germline-derived CDR1 and CDR2 are SGHTA and FQGNSA. The CDR3 length is 15 residues. Trimming took 7 bases from V and 5 from J; bases not matched to a gene: 13. Specimen: non-naive T cells sorted from PBMCs, collected on the day of vaccination. This receptor was taken from a man aged 50 to 59 who received an inactivated influenza vaccine. This chain uses TRBV7-2 with TRBJ2-5, with 7 bases aligning to TRBD2. The CDR3, as DNA: TGTGCCAGCACCCGCTCGGCTAGCGGTGAGGAGACCCAGTACTTC. This encodes CASTRSASGEETQYF.